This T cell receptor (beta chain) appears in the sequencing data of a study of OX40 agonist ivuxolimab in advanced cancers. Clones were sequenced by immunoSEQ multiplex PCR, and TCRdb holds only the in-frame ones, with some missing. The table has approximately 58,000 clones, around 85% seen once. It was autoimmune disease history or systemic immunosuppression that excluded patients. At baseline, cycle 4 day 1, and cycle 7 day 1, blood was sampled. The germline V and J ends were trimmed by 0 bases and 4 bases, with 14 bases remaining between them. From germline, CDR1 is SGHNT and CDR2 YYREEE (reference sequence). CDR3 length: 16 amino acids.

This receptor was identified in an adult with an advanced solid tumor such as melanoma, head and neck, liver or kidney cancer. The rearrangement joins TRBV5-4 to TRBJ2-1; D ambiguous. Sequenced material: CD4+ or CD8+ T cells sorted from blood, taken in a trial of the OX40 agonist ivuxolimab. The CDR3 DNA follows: TGTGCCAGCAGCTTGGATGTGCGGAGCGTTTACAATGAGCAGTTCTTC. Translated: CASSLDVRSVYNEQFF.